One and the same sample provided the 10 T cell receptor beta chains below, sequenced in a study of cytomegalovirus exposure and HLA in healthy donors. Primers included in the PCR were 60 Vbeta and 13 Jbeta primers. TCRdb's table, derived via immunoSEQ multiplex PCR, lists solely in-frame clones and lacks some. This table lists under 45,000 clones. The specimen sequenced was PBMCs. These receptors all come from a male donor in good health and CMV-seronegative.

This chain uses TRBV7-3 with TRBJ1-1; 7 bases match TRBD1. Germline V gene data show CDR1 as SGHTA and CDR2 as FQGTGA. The J segment lost 9 bases and the V segment lost 7 bases, leaving 8 bases of the junction unmatched. The CDR3 sequence is 12 residues long. DNA for the CDR3: TGTGCCAGCACCGAACCGGGACAGAAAGCTTTCTTT. Residues: CASTEPGQKAFF.

The CDR3 DNA sequence: TGTGCCAGCAGTTTAAGGGGCCGAATGAGCTCTGGAAACACCATATATTTT. Translating it yields CASSLRGRMSSGNTIYF. V and J are TRBV27 and TRBJ1-3; weak D call: TRBD1 (5 bases). The CDR3 is 17 residues long. Germline CDR1 and CDR2: MNHEY and SMNVEV (reference sequence). The V and J ends lost 2 bases and 0 bases respectively, with 14 bases between them.

This rearrangement joins TRBV19 to TRBJ2-5, with D unclear. In germline, CDR1 is LNHDA, CDR2 SQIVND (reference sequence). Trimming took 5 bases from V and 4 from J, leaving 5 bases between them. The CDR3 is 11 amino acids. The CDR3 DNA sequence: TGTGCCAGTAGTTCGGGAGAGACCCAGTACTTC. Protein sequence: CASSSGETQYF.

The rearrangement joins TRBV10-3 to TRBJ1-2, with D possibly TRBD1 on 5 matching bases. From germline, CDR1 is ENHRY and CDR2 SYGVKD. The CDR3 loop spans 14 amino acids. The germline V and J ends were trimmed by 2 bases and 2 bases, with 9 bases remaining between them. CDR3 nucleotides: TGTGCCATCAGTGAGGGCGGGGACAACTATGGCTACACCTTC. As protein: CAISEGGDNYGYTF.

The rearrangement joins TRBV5-6 to TRBJ1-1; maybe TRBD1 (5 bases). The CDR3 sequence is 15 residues long. V shed 0 bases and J shed 6 bases, with 15 bases lying between them. The germline V gene encodes CDR1 SGHDT and CDR2 YYEEEE. In DNA, the CDR3 is TGTGCCAGCAGCTTGGTTCCAGGGCAAGCCGCTGAAGCTTTCTTT. This codes for CASSLVPGQAAEAFF.

The CDR3 reads CASMVQPNQPQHF. CDR3 in DNA: TGTGCCAGCATGGTACAGCCCAATCAGCCCCAGCATTTT. This chain connects TRBV28 to TRBJ1-5; D not certain. This CDR3 comprises 13 residues. Germline V gene data show CDR1 as MDHEN and CDR2 as SYDVKM. V dropped 7 bases and J dropped 3 bases, with 10 bases sitting between them.

Points on this clone: This sample includes further DNA sequences coding for the same CDR3. The J gene is TRBJ2-2, the V gene TRBV5-1, with D maybe TRBD1 (6 bases). Deletions cut 4 bases from V and 1 base from J, with 8 bases between. Germline lookup yields CDR1 SGHRS and CDR2 YFSETQ. The CDR3 is 14 amino acids. The CDR3 here is CASSLGQNTGELFF. The CDR3 DNA is TGCGCCAGCAGCCTGGGACAGAACACCGGGGAGCTGTTTTTT.

V and J are TRBV27 and TRBJ2-2; 7 positions match TRBD2. The trim removed 8 bases at V and 2 bases at J, leaving 8 bases unmatched. The CDR3 is 15 amino acids. Germline assignment: CDR1 MNHEY and CDR2 SMNVEV (reference sequence). CDR3 in DNA: TGTGCCAGCGGGAGCTGGGACTACAACACCGGGGAGCTGTTTTTT. Translation: CASGSWDYNTGELFF.

The rearrangement joins TRBV10-1 to TRBJ1-5, with D uncertain. CDR1 and CDR2 (germline): WNHNN, SYGVQD (reference sequence). Trimming cost V 3 bases and J 4 bases, with 10 bases left between them. The CDR3 runs to 14 residues. CDR3 sequence reads: CASSEEGSNQPQHF. CDR3 nucleotide sequence: TGCGCCAGCAGTGAAGAAGGGAGTAATCAGCCCCAGCATTTT.

The chain recombines TRBV4-1 with TRBJ1-2; 8 bases map to TRBD1. The CDR3 runs 17 residues. With V trimmed by 2 bases and J by 2 bases, 10 bases remained unmatched. Germline CDR1 MGHRA, CDR2 YSYEKL. Here the CDR3 DNA reads TGCGCCAGCAGCCAACCCGTCAGGACAGGGAGAAACTATGGCTACACCTTC. Residues: CASSQPVRTGRNYGYTF.